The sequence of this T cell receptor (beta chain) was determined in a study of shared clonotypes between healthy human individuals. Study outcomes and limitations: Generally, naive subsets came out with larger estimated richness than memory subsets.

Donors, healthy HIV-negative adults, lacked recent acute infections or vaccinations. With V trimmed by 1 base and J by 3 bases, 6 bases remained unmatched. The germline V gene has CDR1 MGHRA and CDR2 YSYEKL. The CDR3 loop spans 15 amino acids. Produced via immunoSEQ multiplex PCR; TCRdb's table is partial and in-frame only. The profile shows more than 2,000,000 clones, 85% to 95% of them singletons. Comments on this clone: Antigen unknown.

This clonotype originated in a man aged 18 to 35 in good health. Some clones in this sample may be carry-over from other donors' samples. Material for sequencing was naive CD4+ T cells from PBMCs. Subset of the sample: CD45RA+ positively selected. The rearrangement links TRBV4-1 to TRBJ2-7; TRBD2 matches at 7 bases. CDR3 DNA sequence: TGCGCCAGCAGCCAAGCGCTAGCGGCTAACTACGAGCAGTACTTC. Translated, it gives CASSQALAANYEQYF.